The 32 T cell receptor beta chains below were found in one sample sequenced in a study of T cells in Graves' hyperthyroidism and ophthalmopathy. Amplification yielded TCR beta CDR3 regions, with RNA transcripts as the source. The HTBI primer set served for first-round RT-PCR of the TCR CDR3. TCRdb recomputed calls from the multiplex PCR reads with MiXCR, one row per CDR3 protein. The profile covers 350,000 to 450,000 distinct CDR3 sequences, with more than 11% appearing a single time and 9.5% to 12% taken by the ten largest. Sequences were obtained from blood. These receptors all stem from a woman aged 55-69 years with Graves' hyperthyroidism.

As for this clonotype: This clone may be a read error of a much larger clone one base away. The V call is TRBV28, the J call TRBJ2-7; D is unresolved. With the DNA end fitting TRBJ2-1 better, the J assignment may be wrong. From germline, CDR1 is MDHEN and CDR2 SYDVKM. The CDR3 has 11 residues. The CDR3 loop is CASRGEYEQFF. The CDR3, as DNA: TGTGCCAGCAGGGGTGAGTACGAGCAGTTCTTC.

This clonotype was detected many times. J is TRBJ2-7 and V is TRBV3-1, with D possibly being TRBD1 or TRBD2 (5 bases each). Germline loops: CDR1 LGHDT, CDR2 YNNKEL (reference sequence). Trimming shortened V by 0 bases and J by 1 base, and 10 bases separated the two germline ends. The CDR3 length is 15 residues. The CDR3 DNA is TGTGCCAGCAGCCAAGATTGGGGGAAATCCTACGAGCAGTACTTC. Its protein is CASSQDWGKSYEQYF.

This clonotype showed up just a few times. The chain recombines TRBV2 with TRBJ1-3; possibly TRBD1 for D (5 bases). Germline lookup yields CDR1 SNHLY and CDR2 FYNNEI. V shed 6 bases and J shed 3 bases, with 12 bases lying between them. This CDR3 spans 14 amino acids. CDR3 DNA sequence: TGTGCCAGCAGAGGGCAGGGAGATGGAAACACCATATATTTT. Protein: CASRGQGDGNTIYF. The entire variable domain, with the rest obtained from reference TRBV2 and TRBJ1-3, is as follows: EPEVTQTPSHQVTQMGQEVILRCVPISNHLYFYWYRQILGQKVEFLVSFYNNEISEKSEIFDDQFSVERPDGSNFTLKIRSTKLEDSAMYFCASRGQGDGNTIYFGEGSWLTVV.

The table lists this clonotype with many counts. The rearrangement joins TRBV24-1 to TRBJ1-2; D is perhaps TRBD1 (5 bases). V was cut by 5 bases and J by 2 bases, with 20 bases left in between. Germline loops: CDR1 KGHDR, CDR2 SFDVKD. This CDR3 comprises 17 residues. The CDR3 loop reads CATSGIVGPRANYGYTF. DNA for the CDR3: TGTGCCACCAGTGGCATTGTAGGACCCAGGGCGAACTATGGCTACACCTTC.

This clonotype was observed many times. V usage is TRBV20-1 and J usage is TRBJ2-5; D is unresolved. V was clipped by 3 bases and J by 5 bases, with 13 bases between them. The CDR3 contains 13 residues. Germline CDR1 reads DFQATT; CDR2 reads SNEGSKA (reference sequence). CDR3 DNA: TGCAGTGCTAGCTGGGCCAGTCGTGAGACCCAGTACTTC. Translating it yields CSASWASRETQYF.

The chain uses TRBV7-8 and TRBJ1-5; D not resolved. Trimming removed 1 base at V and 3 bases at J, with 10 bases between. The CDR3 loop spans 15 amino acids. Germline V gives CDR1 SGHVS, CDR2 FQNEAQ. The CDR3 DNA is TGTGCCAGCAGCTTAGAATCTGGTCCCAATCAGCCCCAGCATTTT. This translates into CASSLESGPNQPQHF.

In its sample, this clonotype was seen many times. The J gene is TRBJ2-1, the V gene TRBV20-1, with D unclear. Germline-derived CDR1 and CDR2 are DFQATT and SNEGSKA (reference sequence). V lost 3 bases, J lost 5 bases, and 8 bases lay in between. This CDR3 spans 12 amino acids. In DNA, the CDR3 is TGCAGTGCTAGTCGGCCGGACAATGAGCAGTTCTTC. This encodes CSASRPDNEQFF.

This clonotype has ten or more counts. The chain couples TRBV30 to TRBJ2-5; D assignment may be TRBD1 or TRBD2 (5 bases each). CDR1 is GTSNPN, CDR2 SVGIG, per germline (reference sequence). V was shortened by 2 bases and J by 5 bases, with 15 bases between the two germline ends. The CDR3 has 14 amino acids. CDR3 residues: CAWSSIGAEETQYF. The CDR3 coding sequence is TGTGCCTGGAGTTCGATCGGGGCCGAGGAGACCCAGTACTTC.

In this sample, this clonotype turned up many times. The J gene is TRBJ2-3, the V gene TRBV6-1, with D possibly being TRBD2 (6 bases). The germline gives CDR1 MNHNS, CDR2 SASEGT. The germline V and J ends were trimmed by 6 bases and 8 bases, with 18 bases remaining between them. The CDR3 length is 14 residues. The CDR3 region is CASSSRSSRGTQYF. Here the CDR3 DNA reads TGTGCCAGCAGCTCCCGGTCCTCGCGGGGTACGCAGTATTTT.

This clonotype was detected only once. The chain has TRBV20-1 and TRBJ2-7; 10 bases align to TRBD2. This CDR3 contains 14 residues. Germline CDR1 and CDR2: DFQATT and SNEGSKA (reference sequence). Trimming removed 6 bases from V and 1 base from J; junction bases left unmatched: 6. The CDR3 nucleotides read TGCAGTGCGGGGATAGCGGGAGGTTCCTACGAGCAGTACTTC. Protein product: CSAGIAGGSYEQYF.

The CDR3 is CASTTGTGNTIYF. The CDR3 nucleotides read TGTGCCAGCACGACAGGGACTGGAAACACCATATATTTT. The rearrangement links TRBV2 to TRBJ1-3; 7 nucleotides align to TRBD1. Germline V lookup: CDR1 SNHLY, CDR2 FYNNEI. Trimming at V came to 7 bases and at J to 2 bases, leaving 2 bases not matched to a gene. This CDR3 comprises 13 residues.

This clonotype was counted ten times or more. The rearrangement joins TRBV6-1 to TRBJ2-2, with D possibly being TRBD1 (6 bases). The CDR3 covers 12 residues. CDR1 is MNHNS, CDR2 SASEGT, per germline. Trimming removed 5 bases from V and 7 bases from J, with 8 bases in between. The CDR3 here is CASSRQDGELFF. The CDR3 nucleotides read TGTGCCAGCAGTCGACAGGACGGGGAGCTGTTTTTT.

Many counts were recorded for this clonotype. The chain joins TRBV18 to TRBJ2-7; D gene unclear. There are 12 residues in the CDR3. CDR1 is KGHSH, CDR2 LQKENI, per germline. Trimming stripped 0 bases from V and 3 bases from J, with 3 bases between. The CDR3 protein is CASSPPNYEQYF. The CDR3 coding sequence is TGTGCCAGCTCACCACCCAACTACGAGCAGTACTTC.

In its sample, this clonotype was seen many times. The chain recombines TRBV20-1 with TRBJ2-1, with D possibly TRBD1 on 7 matching bases. The CDR3 consists of 14 residues. V shed 0 bases and J shed 8 bases, with 14 bases lying between them. Germline-derived CDR1 and CDR2 are DFQATT and SNEGSKA (reference sequence). The CDR3: CSARDRGRGDEQFF. The CDR3 region has the DNA TGCAGTGCTAGAGATCGGGGCAGGGGGGATGAGCAGTTCTTC.

This clonotype came up a few times. The genes are TRBV9 and TRBJ1-5; perhaps TRBD1 as D (5 bases). Germline lookup yields CDR1 SGDLS and CDR2 YYNGEE. V shed 3 bases and J shed 6 bases, with 16 bases lying between them. CDR3 length: 15 residues. In nucleotides, the CDR3 is TGTGCCAGCAGCGCGGGGGGGGGGAGCGGTCAGCCCCAGCATTTT. Translated: CASSAGGGSGQPQHF.

Worth noting for this clonotype: A clone one base away is much larger, so this may be a read error. The CDR3 nucleotides read TGCGCCAGCAGCCCGGGACTAGCGGAATCCTGCAATGAGCAGTTCTTC. Its protein is CASSPGLAESCNEQFF. This rearrangement joins TRBV5-1 to TRBJ2-1, with 11 nucleotides matching TRBD2. From germline, CDR1 is SGHRS and CDR2 YFSETQ. The CDR3 contains 16 residues.

There are a few counts of this clonotype. The rearrangement joins TRBV19 to TRBJ2-3; D ambiguous. Per the germline V gene, CDR1 is LNHDA and CDR2 is SQIVND (reference sequence). The CDR3 consists of 14 residues. Trimming left V 2 bases short and J 4 bases short, with 10 bases between. The CDR3 coding sequence is TGTGCCAGTAGTATATCCCCCAATGCAGATACGCAGTATTTT. It specifies CASSISPNADTQYF.

This clonotype was seen many times. The chain uses TRBV28 and TRBJ2-7; D unresolved. CDR1 MDHEN and CDR2 SYDVKM come from the germline V gene. V dropped 5 bases and J dropped 0 bases, with 17 bases sitting between them. CDR3 length equals 16 residues. Here the CDR3 DNA reads TGTGCCAGCAGTGCCAATCGGGCCGGTGGCTCCTACGAGCAGTACTTC. Translated: CASSANRAGGSYEQYF.

This clonotype showed up just a few times. The chain joins TRBV27 to TRBJ2-4; TRBD2 aligns across 7 bases. This CDR3 region has 12 residues. V lost 6 bases, J lost 10 bases, and 6 bases stayed unmatched. Germline V gene sequence: CDR1 MNHEY, CDR2 SMNVEV (reference sequence). CDR3 amino acids: CASSPGGEIQYF. The CDR3 nucleotides read TGTGCCAGCAGCCCGGGGGGAGAGATTCAGTACTTC.

This clonotype was seen more than once but under ten times. The conserved phenylalanine or tryptophan is not found at the CDR3 terminus, so this likely reflects a read error. The CDR3 spells CASSQDLGQTGELFL. The CDR3 DNA reads TGTGCCAGCAGCCAAGATTTAGGACAAACCGGGGAGCTGTTTCTT. The J gene is TRBJ2-2, the V gene TRBV3-1; a possible D gene is TRBD1 (5 bases). The germline V gene has CDR1 LGHDT and CDR2 YNNKEL (reference sequence). This CDR3 has 15 residues. V lost 0 bases and J 5 bases, leaving 10 bases between the germline ends.

The chain links TRBV11-3 to TRBJ1-1, with D perhaps matching TRBD1 (5 bases). V lost 6 bases to trimming and J lost 3 bases, with 20 bases between them. This CDR3 has 16 amino acids. Germline CDR1 SGHNT, CDR2 YENEEA. The CDR3, as DNA: TGTGCCAGCAGTGAAGCATACCGACTAGGGGACACTGAAGCTTTCTTT. Protein: CASSEAYRLGDTEAFF.

The count of this clonotype is one. Since a much larger clone is just one base distant, this may be a read error. The CDR3 ends on some other residue instead of the conserved phenylalanine or tryptophan, so this is likely a read error. J is TRBJ2-3 and V is TRBV5-1, with D possibly matching TRBD2 (5 bases). CDR1 is SGHRS and CDR2 is YFSETQ in the germline V gene. The length of the CDR3 is 14 residues. This CDR3 is CANSLERRTDTQYS. For the CDR3, the DNA is TGCGCCAACAGCTTGGAGCGGAGGACAGATACGCAGTATTCT.

Many counts were recorded for this clonotype. The chain recombines TRBV20-1 with TRBJ2-7; TRBD2 aligns across 7 bases. The CDR3 contains 14 residues. CDR1 and CDR2 from the germline V gene are DFQATT and SNEGSKA (reference sequence). V trimming: 0 bases; J trimming: 2 bases; junction bases outside the gene matches: 4. The chain's CDR3 is CSAREGEGTYEQYF. The CDR3 nucleotides are TGCAGTGCTAGAGAAGGGGAGGGAACCTACGAGCAGTACTTC.

This clonotype was seen at least ten times. V gene TRBV7-9 combines with J gene TRBJ2-3; TRBD2 agrees at 7 bases. CDR3 size: 16 residues. V lost 4 bases to trimming and J lost 0 bases; unmatched junction nucleotides: 7. Per germline, CDR1 SEHNR and CDR2 FQNEAQ (reference sequence). CDR3 amino acids: CASSSSSGPSTDTQYF. DNA for the CDR3: TGTGCCAGCAGCTCCTCTAGCGGACCTAGCACAGATACGCAGTATTTT. Using reference TRBV7-9 and TRBJ2-3 for the parts outside the CDR3, the full variable domain is DTGVSQNPRHKITKRGQNVTFRCDPISEHNRLYWYRQTLGQGPEFLTYFQNEAQLEKSRLLSDRFSAERPKGSFSTLEIQRTEQGDSAMYLCASSSSSGPSTDTQYFGPGTRLTVL.

This clonotype has more than one count but fewer than ten. The chain uses TRBV4-3 and TRBJ2-7; D possibly matches TRBD1 or TRBD2 (7 bases each). CDR3 length: 14 amino acids. The germline V gene has CDR1 LGHNA and CDR2 YSLEER. The V end lost 3 bases, the J end lost 6 bases, and 15 bases lay between the germline ends. In DNA, the CDR3 is TGCGCCAGCAGCCAGGGGGAGGGGGCAGGCGAGCAGTACTTC. Translated, it gives CASSQGEGAGEQYF.

The J gene is TRBJ2-3, the V gene TRBV6-5; D perhaps matches TRBD1 (5 bases). Germline values: CDR1 MNHEY, CDR2 SVGAGI. The germline V and J ends were trimmed by 0 bases and 2 bases, with 9 bases remaining between them. The CDR3 is 15 residues long. The CDR3 loop is CASSYSDTLTDTQYF. The DNA for the CDR3 is TGTGCCAGCAGTTACTCGGACACACTCACAGATACGCAGTATTTT.

This clonotype was recorded many times. This sequence joins TRBV6-2 or TRBV6-3 and TRBJ2-5, with D perhaps being TRBD1 or TRBD2 (5 bases each). The CDR3 spans 15 residues. CDR1 and CDR2 (germline): MNHEY, SVGEGT. The germline V and J ends were trimmed by 5 bases and 5 bases, with 18 bases remaining between them. CDR3 loop: CASSATGTTTETQYF. The CDR3 DNA follows: TGTGCCAGCAGTGCCACCGGGACCACCACCGAGACCCAGTACTTC.

The V gene is TRBV5-1, the J gene TRBJ2-5; D perhaps matches TRBD1 (6 bases). The CDR3 is made up of 15 amino acids. Trimming left V 0 bases short and J 0 bases short, with 9 bases between. Germline V gene sequence: CDR1 SGHRS, CDR2 YFSETQ. The CDR3 DNA is TGCGCCAGCAGCTTGGTTTCAGGGGACCAAGAGACCCAGTACTTC. Protein: CASSLVSGDQETQYF.

This clonotype has just a few counts. The rearrangement links TRBV19 to TRBJ2-5; 8 bases are a match to TRBD1. The CDR3 length is 14 residues. Germline CDR1 is LNHDA and CDR2 is SQIVND (reference sequence). Unmatched junction bases numbered 4, after V lost 2 bases and J lost 5 bases. The CDR3 nucleotides are TGTGCCAGTAGTATACAGGGGGCCTCGGAGACCCAGTACTTC. Translating it yields CASSIQGASETQYF. Using reference TRBV19 and TRBJ2-5 for the parts outside the CDR3, the full variable domain is DGGITQSPKYLFRKEGQNVTLSCEQNLNHDAMYWYRQDPGQGLRLIYYSQIVNDFQKGDIAEGYSVSREKKESFPLTVTSAQKNPTAFYLCASSIQGASETQYFGPGTRLLVL.

This clonotype came up many times. The chain joins TRBV29-1 to TRBJ2-1; the match to TRBD2 covers 9 bases. The CDR3 totals 16 residues. In germline, CDR1 is SQVTM, CDR2 ANQGSEA. Unmatched junction bases numbered 13, after V lost 6 bases and J lost 4 bases. The CDR3 region is CSVPGLANKGYNEQFF. The CDR3 DNA is TGCAGCGTCCCCGGACTAGCGAACAAAGGGTACAATGAGCAGTTCTTC.

About this clonotype: This is likely a read error, given that the CDR3 carries no conserved phenylalanine or tryptophan at its end. This chain links TRBV7-9 with TRBJ1-1; 8 nucleotides align to TRBD1. Germline CDR1 reads SEHNR; CDR2 reads FQNEAQ (reference sequence). J lost 1 base, V lost 1 base, and 14 bases had no gene match. CDR3 length: 19 residues. The CDR3 spells CASSLELGTGSIRNTEAFL. The CDR3 coding sequence is TGTGCCAGCAGCTTAGAGCTCGGGACAGGATCTATCAGGAACACTGAAGCTTTCCTT.

This clonotype was recorded many times. J is TRBJ2-3 and V is TRBV2; D may match TRBD1 or TRBD2 (5 bases each). There are 16 residues in the CDR3. In germline, CDR1 is SNHLY, CDR2 FYNNEI. V lost 6 bases and J 1 base, leaving 17 bases between the germline ends. The CDR3 region is CASRSGTILRTDTQYF. For the CDR3, the DNA is TGTGCCAGCAGGTCCGGGACCATCCTCCGCACAGATACGCAGTATTTT.